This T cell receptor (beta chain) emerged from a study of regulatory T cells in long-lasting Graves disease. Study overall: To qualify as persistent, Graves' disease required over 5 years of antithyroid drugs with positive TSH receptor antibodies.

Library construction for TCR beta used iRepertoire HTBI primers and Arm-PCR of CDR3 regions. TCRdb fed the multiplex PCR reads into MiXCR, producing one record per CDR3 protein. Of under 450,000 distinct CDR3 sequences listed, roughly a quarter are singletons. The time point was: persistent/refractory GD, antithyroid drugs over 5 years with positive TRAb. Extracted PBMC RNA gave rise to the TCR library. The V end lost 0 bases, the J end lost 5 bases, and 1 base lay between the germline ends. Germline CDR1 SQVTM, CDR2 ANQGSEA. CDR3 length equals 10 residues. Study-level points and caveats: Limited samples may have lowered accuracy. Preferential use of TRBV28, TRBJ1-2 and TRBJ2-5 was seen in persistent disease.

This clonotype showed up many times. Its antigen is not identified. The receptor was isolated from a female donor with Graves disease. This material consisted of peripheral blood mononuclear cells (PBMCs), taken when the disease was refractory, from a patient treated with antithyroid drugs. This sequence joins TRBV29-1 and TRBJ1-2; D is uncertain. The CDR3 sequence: CSVEEYGYTF. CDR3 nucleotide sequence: TGCAGCGTTGAAGAATATGGCTACACCTTC.